Listed below are T cell receptor beta chains from one sample, sequenced in a study of cytomegalovirus exposure and HLA in healthy donors. Repertoires were generated with immunoSEQ multiplex PCR, while TCRdb's copy carries only in-frame clones and drops some. The profile shows roughly 140,000 clones, 60% to 80% of them singletons. The sequencing sample was made of PBMCs. Every receptor here comes from a male donor in good health and CMV-seronegative. Both conserved end residues are part of each CDR3. Each record gives: CDR3 length, clone size, J gene, D gene, V gene, CDR3 protein, CDR3 DNA. A D gene is named only where the DNA matches it firmly. Rows may omit the clone size; those that give it use once, few, many or a size class.

CDR3 length: 17
clone size: -
J gene: TRBJ2-3
D gene: -
V gene: TRBV4-2
CDR3 protein: CASSHHTTGGNTDTQYF
CDR3 DNA: TGTGCCAGCAGCCACCACACGACAGGAGGCAACACAGATACGCAGTATTTT

CDR3 length: 14
clone size: once
J gene: TRBJ1-5
D gene: -
V gene: TRBV2
CDR3 protein: CASSVHRTSQPQHF
CDR3 DNA: TGTGCCAGCAGTGTGCACAGGACGAGTCAGCCCCAGCATTTT

CDR3 length: 15
clone size: -
J gene: TRBJ2-3
D gene: TRBD1
V gene: TRBV19
CDR3 protein: CASSMGQGTTDTQYF
CDR3 DNA: TGTGCCAGTAGTATGGGACAGGGGACCACAGATACGCAGTATTTT

CDR3 length: 14
clone size: -
J gene: TRBJ2-7
D gene: -
V gene: TRBV27
CDR3 protein: CASGSRDITYEQYF
CDR3 DNA: TGTGCCAGCGGCTCCCGGGACATAACCTACGAGCAGTACTTC

CDR3 length: 14
clone size: few
J gene: TRBJ2-5
D gene: -
V gene: TRBV18
CDR3 protein: CASSPPLRQETQYF
CDR3 DNA: TGTGCCAGCTCACCACCTTTGCGGCAAGAGACCCAGTACTTC

CDR3 length: 15
clone size: -
J gene: TRBJ1-5
D gene: TRBD1
V gene: TRBV6-1
CDR3 protein: CASSRDREVNQPQHF
CDR3 DNA: TGTGCCAGCAGCCGGGACAGGGAAGTCAATCAGCCCCAGCATTTT

CDR3 length: 16
clone size: -
J gene: TRBJ1-2
D gene: -
V gene: TRBV4-1
CDR3 protein: CASSQTGQSSYYGYTF
CDR3 DNA: TGCGCCAGCAGCCAAACGGGACAAAGTTCCTACTATGGCTACACCTTC

CDR3 length: 16
clone size: few
J gene: TRBJ2-7
D gene: TRBD1
V gene: TRBV7-9
CDR3 protein: CASSSVDRGNSYEQYF
CDR3 DNA: TGTGCCAGCAGCTCTGTGGACAGGGGAAACTCCTACGAGCAGTACTTC

CDR3 length: 14
clone size: -
J gene: TRBJ1-1
D gene: -
V gene: TRBV28
CDR3 protein: CASRGPRENTEAFF
CDR3 DNA: TGTGCCAGCAGGGGGCCAAGGGAGAACACTGAAGCTTTCTTT

CDR3 length: 16
clone size: -
J gene: TRBJ1-2
D gene: -
V gene: TRBV9
CDR3 protein: CASSAGLSGGNYGYTF
CDR3 DNA: TGTGCCAGCAGCGCCGGCTTAAGTGGCGGCAACTATGGCTACACCTTC

CDR3 length: 15
clone size: few
J gene: TRBJ2-3
D gene: TRBD2
V gene: TRBV10-3
CDR3 protein: CAIRMSGGSTDTQYF
CDR3 DNA: TGTGCCATCAGAATGAGCGGGGGCTCCACAGATACGCAGTATTTT

CDR3 length: 13
clone size: -
J gene: TRBJ1-2
D gene: -
V gene: TRBV7-2
CDR3 protein: CASSSYQRDGYTF
CDR3 DNA: TGTGCCAGCAGCTCCTATCAGAGGGATGGCTACACCTTC

CDR3 length: 14
clone size: -
J gene: TRBJ2-1
D gene: TRBD1
V gene: TRBV5-1
CDR3 protein: CASTDRGLYNEQFF
CDR3 DNA: TGCGCCAGCACAGACAGGGGGCTGTACAATGAGCAGTTCTTC

CDR3 length: 15
clone size: -
J gene: TRBJ2-5
D gene: TRBD1
V gene: TRBV15
CDR3 protein: CATSPRDRGGETQYF
CDR3 DNA: TGTGCCACCAGCCCCCGGGACAGGGGGGGGGAGACCCAGTACTTC

CDR3 length: 13
clone size: -
J gene: TRBJ1-1
D gene: TRBD1
V gene: TRBV15
CDR3 protein: CATSTTRSGGAFF
CDR3 DNA: TGTGCCACCAGCACCACCAGGTCAGGGGGAGCTTTCTTT

CDR3 length: 14
clone size: -
J gene: TRBJ2-2
D gene: -
V gene: TRBV18
CDR3 protein: CASSPLGFTGELFF
CDR3 DNA: TGTGCCAGCTCACCACTCGGGTTCACCGGGGAGCTGTTTTTT

CDR3 length: 16
clone size: -
J gene: TRBJ1-3
D gene: -
V gene: TRBV11-2
CDR3 protein: CASSLDNGAGRNTIYF
CDR3 DNA: TGTGCCAGCAGCTTAGATAACGGTGCAGGTAGAAACACCATATATTTT

CDR3 length: 11
clone size: few
J gene: TRBJ1-1
D gene: TRBD1
V gene: TRBV28
CDR3 protein: CASSFHRGAFF
CDR3 DNA: TGTGCCAGCAGTTTCCACAGGGGAGCTTTCTTT

CDR3 length: 16
clone size: -
J gene: TRBJ2-5
D gene: TRBD2
V gene: TRBV19
CDR3 protein: CASSIHGGGYQETQYF
CDR3 DNA: TGTGCCAGTAGTATCCACGGGGGGGGGTACCAAGAGACCCAGTACTTC

CDR3 length: 16
clone size: -
J gene: TRBJ2-7
D gene: TRBD2
V gene: TRBV13
CDR3 protein: CASSLGRGGSSYEQYF
CDR3 DNA: TGTGCCAGCAGCTTAGGCCGGGGGGGGAGCTCCTACGAGCAGTACTTC

CDR3 length: 15
clone size: -
J gene: TRBJ1-4
D gene: -
V gene: TRBV5-1
CDR3 protein: CASSLALTGSEKLFF
CDR3 DNA: TGCGCCAGCAGCTTGGCCCTAACAGGGTCAGAAAAACTGTTTTTT

CDR3 length: 15
clone size: few
J gene: TRBJ2-7
D gene: TRBD1
V gene: TRBV4-3
CDR3 protein: CASSRGQGVSYEQYF
CDR3 DNA: TGCGCCAGCTCAAGGGGACAGGGCGTATCCTACGAGCAGTACTTC

CDR3 length: 13
clone size: -
J gene: TRBJ2-7
D gene: -
V gene: TRBV13
CDR3 protein: CASSLASSYEQYF
CDR3 DNA: TGTGCCAGCAGCTTAGCCTCTTCCTACGAGCAGTACTTC

CDR3 length: 14
clone size: once
J gene: TRBJ2-5
D gene: -
V gene: TRBV7-9
CDR3 protein: CASSTDSIQETQYF
CDR3 DNA: TGTGCCAGCAGCACCGACAGTATCCAAGAGACCCAGTACTTC

CDR3 length: 15
clone size: -
J gene: TRBJ2-3
D gene: -
V gene: TRBV13
CDR3 protein: CASGYSSSGTDTQYF
CDR3 DNA: TGTGCCAGCGGCTACAGTAGCTCGGGAACAGATACGCAGTATTTT

CDR3 length: 13
clone size: -
J gene: TRBJ1-2
D gene: -
V gene: TRBV4-2
CDR3 protein: CASSQGAIYGYTF
CDR3 DNA: TGTGCCAGCAGCCAGGGAGCTATCTATGGCTACACCTTC

CDR3 length: 11
clone size: -
J gene: TRBJ2-7
D gene: -
V gene: TRBV28
CDR3 protein: CASRSVYEQYF
CDR3 DNA: TGTGCCAGCAGGTCTGTCTACGAGCAGTACTTC

CDR3 length: 12
clone size: -
J gene: TRBJ1-5
D gene: -
V gene: TRBV7-9
CDR3 protein: CASSSRGGPQHF
CDR3 DNA: TGTGCCAGCAGCTCCCGGGGTGGGCCCCAGCATTTT

CDR3 length: 15
clone size: -
J gene: TRBJ1-4
D gene: -
V gene: TRBV25-1
CDR3 protein: CASSELKGINEKLFF
CDR3 DNA: TGTGCCAGCAGTGAATTGAAGGGGATAAATGAAAAACTGTTTTTT

CDR3 length: 14
clone size: -
J gene: TRBJ1-1
D gene: -
V gene: TRBV10-2
CDR3 protein: CASSVRAGDTEAFF
CDR3 DNA: TGCGCCAGCAGTGTACGGGCAGGGGATACTGAAGCTTTCTTT

CDR3 length: 14
clone size: once
J gene: TRBJ2-2
D gene: -
V gene: TRBV5-1
CDR3 protein: CASSITTGTGELFF
CDR3 DNA: TGCGCCAGCAGCATTACGACGGGCACCGGGGAGCTGTTTTTT

CDR3 length: 16
clone size: -
J gene: TRBJ1-6
D gene: -
V gene: TRBV28
CDR3 protein: CASSLREPGENSPLHF
CDR3 DNA: TGTGCCAGCAGTTTAAGAGAGCCAGGGGAAAATTCACCCCTCCACTTT

CDR3 length: 14
clone size: -
J gene: TRBJ2-5
D gene: TRBD1
V gene: TRBV10-3
CDR3 protein: CAIQQGTVGETQYF
CDR3 DNA: TGTGCCATCCAACAAGGGACAGTTGGGGAGACCCAGTACTTC

CDR3 length: 14
clone size: -
J gene: TRBJ1-1
D gene: -
V gene: TRBV6-5
CDR3 protein: CASSLSRGTTEAFF
CDR3 DNA: TGTGCCAGCAGCCTTAGCCGGGGGACCACTGAAGCTTTCTTT

CDR3 length: 16
clone size: few
J gene: TRBJ1-1
D gene: -
V gene: TRBV4-1
CDR3 protein: CASSQVSSRGNTEAFF
CDR3 DNA: TGCGCCAGCAGCCAAGTGTCTAGCAGGGGGAACACTGAAGCTTTCTTT

CDR3 length: 14
clone size: once
J gene: TRBJ1-4
D gene: TRBD1
V gene: TRBV7-9
CDR3 protein: CASGHGQGFGELFF
CDR3 DNA: TGTGCCAGCGGACATGGACAGGGGTTCGGCGAACTGTTTTTT

CDR3 length: 12
clone size: -
J gene: TRBJ2-1
D gene: -
V gene: TRBV10-3
CDR3 protein: CAISLSGLEQFF
CDR3 DNA: TGTGCCATCAGTCTATCGGGGTTAGAGCAGTTCTTC

CDR3 length: 16
clone size: -
J gene: TRBJ1-6
D gene: TRBD1
V gene: TRBV2
CDR3 protein: CASSGPSGTGGSPLHF
CDR3 DNA: TGTGCCAGCAGCGGTCCTTCCGGGACAGGGGGTTCACCCCTCCACTTT

CDR3 length: 17
clone size: -
J gene: TRBJ2-7
D gene: TRBD2
V gene: TRBV13
CDR3 protein: CASSFFGFGGAFYEQYF
CDR3 DNA: TGTGCCAGCAGCTTCTTCGGGTTCGGGGGGGCCTTCTACGAGCAGTACTTC

CDR3 length: 18
clone size: -
J gene: TRBJ1-5
D gene: TRBD1
V gene: TRBV19
CDR3 protein: CASRGGTGRGFSNQPQHF
CDR3 DNA: TGTGCCAGTAGGGGGGGGACAGGTCGGGGGTTTAGCAATCAGCCCCAGCATTTT

CDR3 length: 16
clone size: -
J gene: TRBJ2-7
D gene: TRBD1
V gene: TRBV11-2
CDR3 protein: CASSSPGDRAFYEQYF
CDR3 DNA: TGTGCCAGCAGCTCCCCTGGGGACAGGGCTTTCTACGAGCAGTACTTC

CDR3 length: 16
clone size: -
J gene: TRBJ2-1
D gene: TRBD2
V gene: TRBV7-2
CDR3 protein: CASSTASGEAYNEQFF
CDR3 DNA: TGTGCCAGCAGCACTGCTAGCGGGGAGGCCTACAATGAGCAGTTCTTC

CDR3 length: 15
clone size: once
J gene: TRBJ2-1
D gene: TRBD2
V gene: TRBV7-2
CDR3 protein: CASSSLGLAGNEQFF
CDR3 DNA: TGTGCCAGCAGCTCTCTGGGACTAGCGGGGAATGAGCAGTTCTTC

CDR3 length: 14
clone size: -
J gene: TRBJ1-2
D gene: TRBD1
V gene: TRBV7-2
CDR3 protein: CASSSGQGAGGYTF
CDR3 DNA: TGTGCCAGCAGCTCAGGACAGGGGGCAGGAGGCTACACCTTC

CDR3 length: 13
clone size: -
J gene: TRBJ2-1
D gene: TRBD1
V gene: TRBV7-6
CDR3 protein: CASSSDRDNEQFF
CDR3 DNA: TGTGCCAGCAGCTCAGACAGGGACAATGAGCAGTTCTTC

CDR3 length: 16
clone size: -
J gene: TRBJ1-2
D gene: -
V gene: TRBV4-1
CDR3 protein: CASSQVGTVTNYGYTF
CDR3 DNA: TGCGCCAGCAGCCAAGTTGGAACAGTAACGAACTATGGCTACACCTTC

CDR3 length: 14
clone size: -
J gene: TRBJ2-3
D gene: -
V gene: TRBV11-1
CDR3 protein: CASSNPVGRDTQYF
CDR3 DNA: TGTGCCAGCAGCAACCCCGTTGGGAGAGATACGCAGTATTTT

CDR3 length: 15
clone size: -
J gene: TRBJ1-5
D gene: -
V gene: TRBV19
CDR3 protein: CASSIGWGQAQPQHF
CDR3 DNA: TGTGCCAGTAGTATAGGGTGGGGACAAGCTCAGCCCCAGCATTTT

CDR3 length: 14
clone size: -
J gene: TRBJ2-3
D gene: TRBD2
V gene: TRBV6-5
CDR3 protein: CASSYTGTSYTQYF
CDR3 DNA: TGTGCCAGCAGTTACACCGGGACTAGCTATACGCAGTATTTT